This TCR beta chain was obtained from a study of T cell repertoires in cytomegalovirus infection. Turning to the study itself: CMV infection and matching HLA type were both indicated by public TCR beta signatures.

The CDR3 runs 12 residues. The V gene lost 6 bases and the J gene lost 10 bases, with 18 bases spanning the gap. Germline CDR1 and CDR2: DFQATT and SNEGSKA (reference sequence). Regarding this clonotype: What it binds is not known.

General study points: Frequencies of public TCR beta families were cumulated, and this identified carriers of CMV plus the relevant HLA.

TCRdb passed the reads through MiXCR, listing each CDR3 protein once. Altogether approximately 150,000 distinct CDR3 sequences are present, under 8% being singletons, with the ten largest covering 15% to 20%. The sequence derives from a human donor in good health (CMV status not recorded). Some clones in this sample may be carry-over from other donors' samples. The J gene is TRBJ1-2, the V gene TRBV20-1; perhaps TRBD1 as D (5 bases). Sequenced: PBMCs. CDR3 sequence reads: CSAPGPQRAYTF. CDR3 sequence (DNA): TGCAGTGCCCCGGGACCGCAGAGAGCCTACACCTTC.